Following are 26 T cell receptor beta chains from one sample sequenced in a study of regulatory T cells in long-lasting Graves disease. Documented time point: newly diagnosed GD, antithyroid drugs for less than 3 months. Making the TCR library involved RNA that had been extracted from PBMCs. TCR beta libraries were built with iRepertoire HTBI primers and Arm-PCR of CDR3 regions. Using its own MiXCR run on the multiplex PCR reads, TCRdb lists one record per CDR3 protein. The sample lists more than 400,000 distinct CDR3 sequences; about a sixth were seen once. These records were also assigned to another study, of T cells in Graves' hyperthyroidism and ophthalmopathy.

The material sequenced was peripheral blood mononuclear cells (PBMCs), taken at new diagnosis, from a patient treated with antithyroid drugs. These receptors were obtained from a woman in her twenties or thirties with Graves disease.

A word on this clonotype: Just one base apart from a much larger clone, this may be a read error. The chain uses TRBV7-8 and TRBJ2-1; TRBD2 agrees at 13 bases. Unmatched junction bases numbered 9, after V lost 3 bases and J lost 10 bases. The CDR3 spans 16 residues. The germline CDR1 and CDR2 sequences are SGHVS and FQNEAQ. CDR3 protein: CASSFRTSGSGGEQFF. In DNA form, the CDR3 reads TGTGCCAGCAGCTTTCGGACTAGCGGGAGCGGAGGGGAGCAGTTCTTC.

In regard to this clonotype: This may arise from a read error, as a much more abundant clone is one base away. The V gene is TRBV2, the J gene TRBJ2-2, with 8 bases identical to TRBD1. This CDR3 spans 15 amino acids. Germline CDR1 is SNHLY and CDR2 is FYNNEI. This CDR3 is CASSPTGVDTGELSF. In DNA, the CDR3 is TGTGCCAGCAGCCCGACAGGGGTCGACACCGGGGAGCTGTCTTTT.

This clonotype was detected a few times. J is TRBJ2-1 and V is TRBV19; 8 bases are shared with TRBD1. Germline V gene sequence: CDR1 LNHDA, CDR2 SQIVND (reference sequence). The trim removed 7 bases at V and 9 bases at J, leaving 11 bases unmatched. The CDR3 is 14 residues long. The CDR3 here is CASTTGPGGGEQFF. CDR3 in DNA: TGTGCCAGTACAACCGGCCCAGGGGGCGGTGAGCAGTTCTTC. Full variable domain (outside the CDR3, taken from reference TRBV19 and TRBJ2-1): DGGITQSPKYLFRKEGQNVTLSCEQNLNHDAMYWYRQDPGQGLRLIYYSQIVNDFQKGDIAEGYSVSREKKESFPLTVTSAQKNPTAFYLCASTTGPGGGEQFFGPGTRLTVL.

The chain joins TRBV9 to TRBJ2-2, with 12 bases matching TRBD2. The germline V gene encodes CDR1 SGDLS and CDR2 YYNGEE. This CDR3 is 16 amino acids long. V dropped 4 bases and J dropped 6; count of bases not matched to a gene: 7. The DNA of the CDR3 is TGTGCCAGCAGCACCTCGACTAGCGGGAGACCCGGGGAGCTGTTTTTT. This sequence encodes CASSTSTSGRPGELFF.

This clonotype has at least ten counts. In DNA form, the CDR3 reads TGTGCCAGCAGTCACAGGCACCAAGAGACCCAGTACTTC. It codes for CASSHRHQETQYF. V usage is TRBV7-9 and J usage is TRBJ2-5; D might be TRBD1 (5 bases). The CDR3 is 13 residues long. In germline, CDR1 is SEHNR, CDR2 FQNEAQ (reference sequence). The ends were cut back, 6 bases at V and 0 bases at J, with 8 bases in the middle.

In this sample, this clonotype turned up many times. This chain links TRBV20-1 with TRBJ1-2; 8 positions agree with TRBD1. The ends lost 3 bases at V and 4 bases at J; junction bases unmatched: 13. The CDR3 is made up of 16 amino acids. Germline V gives CDR1 DFQATT, CDR2 SNEGSKA (reference sequence). CDR3 bases: TGCAGTGCTAGGTTCAAGGACAGGGTCCAATCCTATGGCTACACCTTC. Translation: CSARFKDRVQSYGYTF.

This clonotype was recorded at least ten times. The chain is built from TRBV3-1 and TRBJ2-3; tentative D call: TRBD2 (6 bases). The V end lost 1 base, the J end lost 2 bases, and 13 bases lay between the germline ends. Germline V gene lookup returns CDR1 LGHDT and CDR2 YNNKEL (reference sequence). The CDR3 loop spans 16 amino acids. CDR3 bases: TGTGCCAGCAGCCAAGGTCTGCGGGAAACCACAGATACGCAGTATTTT. Its translation is CASSQGLRETTDTQYF.

The chain links TRBV19 to TRBJ1-2; D unclear. The V end was cut by 0 bases, the J end by 5 bases, with 16 bases between. The CDR3 length is 16 residues. CDR1 and CDR2 (germline): LNHDA, SQIVND (reference sequence). The CDR3 protein is CASSIDQSGPAYGYTF. In DNA, the CDR3 is TGTGCCAGTAGTATAGATCAGTCAGGACCAGCTTATGGCTACACCTTC.

The table lists this clonotype with many counts. The chain joins TRBV27 to TRBJ2-7; a weak D match, TRBD1 (6 bases). The germline CDR1 and CDR2 sequences are MNHEY and SMNVEV (reference sequence). Trimming shortened V by 5 bases and J by 3 bases, and 11 bases separated the two germline ends. There are 13 residues in the CDR3. Written as DNA, the CDR3 is TGTGCCAGCAGTCCGGACAGCCTCTACGAGCAGTACTTC. Translated: CASSPDSLYEQYF.

This clonotype was observed at least ten times. V gene TRBV2 combines with J gene TRBJ2-4, with a tentative D call TRBD1 (6 bases). Trimming left V 8 bases short and J 0 bases short, with 20 bases between. Germline values: CDR1 SNHLY, CDR2 FYNNEI. There are 17 residues in the CDR3. CDR3 sequence (DNA): TGTGCCAGCTACAGGGAACCGGGAACTCTAGCCAAAAACATTCAGTACTTC. Translating gives CASYREPGTLAKNIQYF.

This clonotype showed up just a few times. The chain uses TRBV6-1 and TRBJ2-7, with D possibly matching TRBD2 (6 bases). This CDR3 contains 18 residues. Trimming pared 1 base from V and 0 bases from J, leaving 19 bases between. The germline gives CDR1 MNHNS, CDR2 SASEGT. CDR3 in amino acids: CASSEEWGGPSNSYEQYF. CDR3 nucleotide sequence: TGTGCCAGCAGTGAAGAGTGGGGAGGCCCTTCCAACTCCTACGAGCAGTACTTC.

This clonotype was observed a few times. One end of the junction varies from germline; a read error may be responsible. The chain couples TRBV20-1 to TRBJ1-1, with 7 bases aligning to TRBD1. CDR1 and CDR2 from the germline V gene are DFQATT and SNEGSKA (reference sequence). The CDR3 is 15 residues long. The CDR3 bases are TGCAGTGCTAGTTGGGACAGAGATTTTAACACTGAAGCTTCCTTT. Translated, it gives CSASWDRDFNTEASF.

This clonotype has just a few counts. V usage is TRBV20-1 and J usage is TRBJ2-3; the match to TRBD2 covers 10 bases. Germline loops: CDR1 DFQATT, CDR2 SNEGSKA (reference sequence). The V and J ends lost 6 bases and 1 base, in that order; junction bases with no gene match: 7. CDR3 length equals 15 residues. In DNA, the CDR3 is TGCAGTGCAACCCGGACTAGCGGTGGCACAGATACGCAGTATTTT. Protein sequence: CSATRTSGGTDTQYF.

This clonotype occurred many times. J is TRBJ2-1 and V is TRBV18, with 11 bases matching TRBD1. Germline CDR1 reads KGHSH; CDR2 reads LQKENI. After removal of 5 bases from V and 8 bases from J, the junction contained 11 bases not matched to a gene. This CDR3 region has 16 residues. The CDR3 loop is CASSGIPGQGVDEQFF. The CDR3 DNA reads TGTGCCAGCTCAGGAATTCCGGGACAGGGGGTGGATGAGCAGTTCTTC.

There are many counts of this clonotype. The chain links TRBV12-3 or TRBV12-4 to TRBJ2-2; the D gene is possibly TRBD1 (6 bases). The CDR3 contains 13 residues. The V gene lost 5 bases and the J gene lost 7 bases, with 11 bases spanning the gap. CDR3 bases: TGTGCCAGCAGTCCCCAGGGGCTCGGGGAGCTGTTTTTT. It codes for CASSPQGLGELFF.

This clonotype has just a few counts. J is TRBJ2-7 and V is TRBV7-6, with TRBD1 identical over 7 bases. The J segment lost 3 bases and the V segment lost 0 bases, leaving 5 bases of the junction unmatched. The CDR3 is 15 residues long. Germline V gene sequence: CDR1 SGHVS, CDR2 FNYEAQ. The CDR3 DNA follows: TGTGCCAGCAGCTTAGCGCAGGGACAGTTCTACGAGCAGTACTTC. Protein product: CASSLAQGQFYEQYF.

Ten or more counts support this clonotype. V is TRBV28 and J is TRBJ2-7; D possibly corresponds to TRBD1 (6 bases). This CDR3 contains 15 residues. Between the trimmed V and J ends, which lost 6 bases and 4 bases, there was a span of 19 bases. Germline CDR1 and CDR2: MDHEN and SYDVKM. CDR3 in amino acids: CASRIEWTEGYEQYF. CDR3 bases: TGTGCCAGCAGAATCGAATGGACAGAGGGGTACGAGCAGTACTTC.

A note on this clonotype: This may be a read error: a much more frequent sequence differs by one nucleotide. The J gene is TRBJ2-1, the V gene TRBV25-1, with 9 bases identical to TRBD2. Germline V gene sequence: CDR1 MGHDK, CDR2 SYGVNS. This CDR3 has 16 residues. DNA of the CDR3: TGTGCCGGCAGTGAATTGGCTAGCGGGACCTACAATGAGCAGTTCTTC. It translates to CAGSELASGTYNEQFF.

The V gene is TRBV15, the J gene TRBJ2-2; perhaps TRBD2 as D (5 bases). V was trimmed by 3 bases and J by 4 bases, leaving 9 bases between them. The CDR3 is 14 amino acids. CDR1 LNHNV and CDR2 YYDKDF come from the germline V gene (reference sequence). For the CDR3, the DNA is TGTGCCACCAGCAGGCGCGGAGGCACCGGGGAGCTGTTTTTT. Amino acid sequence: CATSRRGGTGELFF.

The table lists this clonotype with a few counts. This rearrangement joins TRBV13 to TRBJ2-1; 7 bases line up with TRBD2. From germline, CDR1 is PRHDT and CDR2 FYEKMQ (reference sequence). Trimming removed 4 bases from V and 3 bases from J; junction bases left unmatched: 12. This CDR3 has 17 residues. CDR3 in DNA: TGTGCCAGCAGCTCCACCGGACTAGTGGGTGGCTACAATGAGCAGTTCTTC. Its protein product is CASSSTGLVGGYNEQFF.

This clonotype came up a few times. This chain links TRBV20-1 with TRBJ2-7, with TRBD2 matching over 7 bases. Germline V gives CDR1 DFQATT, CDR2 SNEGSKA (reference sequence). This CDR3 contains 15 residues. The V gene end was trimmed by 3 bases and the J gene end by 2 bases; junction bases not matched to a gene: 10. The CDR3 region has the DNA TGCAGTGCTAGCGATAGGCTAGCGGTGACCTACGAGCAGTACTTC. This encodes CSASDRLAVTYEQYF.

There are a few counts of this clonotype. The J gene is TRBJ1-1, the V gene TRBV12-3 or TRBV12-4; 9 nucleotides agree with TRBD1. V dropped 1 base and J dropped 6; count of bases not matched to a gene: 3. This CDR3 contains 14 residues. CDR3 coding DNA: TGTGCCAGCAGTTTAGGGGACAGGGTGCCTGAAGCTTTCTTT. It is translated as CASSLGDRVPEAFF.

This clonotype was observed at least ten times. The chain uses TRBV19 and TRBJ2-1, with 12 bases fitting TRBD2. With V trimmed by 3 bases and J by 4 bases, 22 bases remained unmatched. The V gene's germline CDR1 is LNHDA and CDR2 SQIVND (reference sequence). The CDR3 is made up of 22 amino acids. CDR3 sequence: CASSIPLPRLAGGPGGYNEQFF. The CDR3 DNA is TGTGCCAGTAGTATCCCCCTCCCCCGGCTAGCGGGAGGGCCGGGGGGTTACAATGAGCAGTTCTTC.

A few counts support this clonotype. The chain employs TRBV6-5 and TRBJ2-2; D call uncertain. The CDR3 consists of 16 residues. Germline-derived CDR1 and CDR2 are MNHEY and SVGAGI. Between the trimmed V and J ends, which lost 2 bases and 0 bases, there was a span of 10 bases. CDR3 coding DNA: TGTGCCAGCAGTTACACTAAACACACGAACACCGGGGAGCTGTTTTTT. Its translation is CASSYTKHTNTGELFF.

This clonotype was counted ten times or more. The chain has TRBV2 and TRBJ2-7; weak D call: TRBD2 (6 bases). CDR1 SNHLY and CDR2 FYNNEI come from the germline V gene. The CDR3 runs to 17 residues. V lost 7 bases, J lost 2 bases, and 24 bases lay in between. CDR3 residues: CASKERKSVGGTYEQYF. The CDR3 region has the DNA TGTGCCAGCAAGGAAAGAAAGAGCGTGGGGGGTACCTACGAGCAGTACTTC.

As to this clonotype: A much larger clone lies one base from this, so it may be a read error. The chain combines TRBV12-3 or TRBV12-4 with TRBJ2-5, with D maybe TRBD1 (5 bases). This CDR3 spans 14 amino acids. The V end lost 5 bases, the J end lost 3 bases, and 13 bases lay between the germline ends. The chain's CDR3 is CASSTIGAEETQYF. CDR3 nucleotide sequence: TGTGCCAGCAGTACGATAGGGGCCGAAGAGACCCAGTACTTC.